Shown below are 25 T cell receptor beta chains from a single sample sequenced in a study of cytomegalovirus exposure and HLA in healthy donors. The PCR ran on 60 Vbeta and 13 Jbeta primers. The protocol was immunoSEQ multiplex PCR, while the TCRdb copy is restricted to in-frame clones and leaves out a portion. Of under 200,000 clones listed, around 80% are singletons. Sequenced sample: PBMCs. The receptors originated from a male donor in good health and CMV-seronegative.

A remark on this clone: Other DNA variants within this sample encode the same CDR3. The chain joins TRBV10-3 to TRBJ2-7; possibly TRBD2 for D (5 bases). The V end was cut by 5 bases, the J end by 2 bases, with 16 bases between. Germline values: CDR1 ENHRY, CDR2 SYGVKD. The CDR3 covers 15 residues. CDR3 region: CAISFLAGGTYEQYF. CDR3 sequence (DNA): TGTGCCATCAGTTTTCTAGCAGGAGGCACCTACGAGCAGTACTTC.

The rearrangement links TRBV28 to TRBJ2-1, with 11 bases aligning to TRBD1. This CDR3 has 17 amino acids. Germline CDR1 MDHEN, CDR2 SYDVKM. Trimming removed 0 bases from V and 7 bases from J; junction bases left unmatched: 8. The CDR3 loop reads CASSLWGQGVAGNEQFF. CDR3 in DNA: TGTGCCAGCAGTTTATGGGGACAGGGGGTGGCGGGAAATGAGCAGTTCTTC.

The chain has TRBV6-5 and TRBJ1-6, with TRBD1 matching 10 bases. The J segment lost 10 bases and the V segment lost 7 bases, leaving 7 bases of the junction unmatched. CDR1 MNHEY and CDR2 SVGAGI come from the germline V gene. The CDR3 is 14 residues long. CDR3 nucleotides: TGTGCCAGCACCTCCGGGACAGGGGCCTCACCCCTCCACTTT. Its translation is CASTSGTGASPLHF.

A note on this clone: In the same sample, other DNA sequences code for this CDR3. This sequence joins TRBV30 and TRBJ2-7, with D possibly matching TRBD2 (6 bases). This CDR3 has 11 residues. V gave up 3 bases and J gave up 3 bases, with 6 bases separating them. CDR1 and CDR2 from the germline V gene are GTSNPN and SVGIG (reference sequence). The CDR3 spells CAWSGGYEQYF. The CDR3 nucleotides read TGTGCCTGGAGCGGGGGCTACGAGCAGTACTTC.

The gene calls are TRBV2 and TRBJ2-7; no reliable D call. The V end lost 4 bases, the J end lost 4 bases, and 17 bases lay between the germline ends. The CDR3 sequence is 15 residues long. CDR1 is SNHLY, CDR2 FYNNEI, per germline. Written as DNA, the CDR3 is TGTGCCAGCAGTGGGTCTAGTAGTACGTCGTACGAGCAGTACTTC. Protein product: CASSGSSSTSYEQYF. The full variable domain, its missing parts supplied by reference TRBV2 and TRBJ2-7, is EPEVTQTPSHQVTQMGQEVILRCVPISNHLYFYWYRQILGQKVEFLVSFYNNEISEKSEIFDDQFSVERPDGSNFTLKIRSTKLEDSAMYFCASSGSSSTSYEQYFGPGTRLTVT.

CDR3 loop: CASSNRDFNYGYTF. The CDR3 nucleotides are TGTGCCAGCAGTAACAGGGATTTCAACTATGGCTACACCTTC. V and J are TRBV6-6 and TRBJ1-2; D might be TRBD1 (6 bases). This CDR3 is built from 14 residues. Germline V lookup: CDR1 MNHNY, CDR2 SVGAGI (reference sequence). Between the trimmed V and J ends, which lost 5 bases and 2 bases, there was a span of 12 bases.

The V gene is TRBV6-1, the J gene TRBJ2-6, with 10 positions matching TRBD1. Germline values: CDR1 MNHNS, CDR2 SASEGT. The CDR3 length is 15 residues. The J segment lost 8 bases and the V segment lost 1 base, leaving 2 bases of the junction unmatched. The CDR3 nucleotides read TGTGCCAGCAGTGAAGTGGGACAGGGGCCCAACGTCCTGACTTTC. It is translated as CASSEVGQGPNVLTF.

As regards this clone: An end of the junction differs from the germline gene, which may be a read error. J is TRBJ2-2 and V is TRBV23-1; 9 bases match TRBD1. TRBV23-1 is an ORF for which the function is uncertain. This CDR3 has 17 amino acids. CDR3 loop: CASSQLPDRGNAGELFF. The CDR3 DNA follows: TGCGCCAGCAGTCAATTACCTGACAGGGGGAACGCCGGGGAGCTGTTTTTT.

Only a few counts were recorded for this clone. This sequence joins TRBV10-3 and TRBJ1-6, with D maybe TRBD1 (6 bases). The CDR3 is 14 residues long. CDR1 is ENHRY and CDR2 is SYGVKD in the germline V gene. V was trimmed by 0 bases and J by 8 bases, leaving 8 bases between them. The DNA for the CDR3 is TGTGCCATCAGTGAGTCAGGACAGTATTCACCCCTCCACTTT. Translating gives CAISESGQYSPLHF.

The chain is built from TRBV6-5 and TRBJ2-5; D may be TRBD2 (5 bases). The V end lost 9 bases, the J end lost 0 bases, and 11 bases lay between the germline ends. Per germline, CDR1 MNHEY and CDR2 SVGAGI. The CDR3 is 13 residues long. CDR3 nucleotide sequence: TGTGCCAGTCGGCGGGTGTACCAAGAGACCCAGTACTTC. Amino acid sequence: CASRRVYQETQYF.

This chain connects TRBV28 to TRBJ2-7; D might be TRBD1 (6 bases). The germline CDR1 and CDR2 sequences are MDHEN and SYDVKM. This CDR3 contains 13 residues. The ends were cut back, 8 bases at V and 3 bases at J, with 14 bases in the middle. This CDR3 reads CASETGQGYEQYF. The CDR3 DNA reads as TGTGCCAGCGAAACGGGACAAGGCTACGAGCAGTACTTC.

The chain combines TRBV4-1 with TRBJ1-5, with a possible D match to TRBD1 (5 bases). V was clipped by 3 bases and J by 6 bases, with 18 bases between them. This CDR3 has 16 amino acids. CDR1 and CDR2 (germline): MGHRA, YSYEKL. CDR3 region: CASSQTYGGEIQPQHF. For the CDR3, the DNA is TGCGCCAGCAGCCAGACTTATGGAGGGGAAATTCAGCCCCAGCATTTT.

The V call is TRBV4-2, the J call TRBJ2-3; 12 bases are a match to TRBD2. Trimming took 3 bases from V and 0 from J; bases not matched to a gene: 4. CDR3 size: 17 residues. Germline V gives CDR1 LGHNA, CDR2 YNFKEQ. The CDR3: CASSHGLAGSSTDTQYF. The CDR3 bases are TGTGCCAGCAGCCATGGACTAGCGGGGTCTAGCACAGATACGCAGTATTTT.

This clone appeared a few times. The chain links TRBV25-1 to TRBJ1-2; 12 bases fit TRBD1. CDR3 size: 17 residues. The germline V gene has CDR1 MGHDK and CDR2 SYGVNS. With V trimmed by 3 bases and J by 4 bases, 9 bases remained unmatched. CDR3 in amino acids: CASSDPTGTGGFYGYTF. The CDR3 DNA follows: TGTGCCAGCAGTGACCCGACCGGGACAGGGGGCTTCTATGGCTACACCTTC.

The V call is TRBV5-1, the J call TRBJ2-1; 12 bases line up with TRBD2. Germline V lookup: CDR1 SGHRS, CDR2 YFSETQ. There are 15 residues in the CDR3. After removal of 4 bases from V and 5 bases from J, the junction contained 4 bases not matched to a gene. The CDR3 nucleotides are TGCGCCAGCAGCGGGCTAGCGGGAGGGAACAATGAGCAGTTCTTC. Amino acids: CASSGLAGGNNEQFF.

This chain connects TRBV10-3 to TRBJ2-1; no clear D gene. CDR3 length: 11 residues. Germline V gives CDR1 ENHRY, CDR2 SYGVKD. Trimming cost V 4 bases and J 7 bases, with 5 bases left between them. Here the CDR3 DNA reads TGTGCCATCAGTGCGGTAAATGAGCAGTTCTTC. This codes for CAISAVNEQFF.

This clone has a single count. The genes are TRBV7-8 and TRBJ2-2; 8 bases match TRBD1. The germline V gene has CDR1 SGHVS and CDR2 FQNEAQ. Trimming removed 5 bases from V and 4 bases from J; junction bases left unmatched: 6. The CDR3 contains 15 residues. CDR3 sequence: CASSPGQGVTGELFF. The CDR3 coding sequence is TGTGCCAGCAGCCCCGGACAGGGCGTCACCGGGGAGCTGTTTTTT.

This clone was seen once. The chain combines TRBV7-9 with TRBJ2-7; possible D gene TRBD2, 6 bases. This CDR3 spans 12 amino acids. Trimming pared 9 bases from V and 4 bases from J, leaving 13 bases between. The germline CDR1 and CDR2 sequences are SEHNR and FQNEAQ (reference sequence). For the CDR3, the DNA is TGTGCCAGTGGCTTGGGGGGTTACGAGCAGTACTTC. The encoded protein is CASGLGGYEQYF.

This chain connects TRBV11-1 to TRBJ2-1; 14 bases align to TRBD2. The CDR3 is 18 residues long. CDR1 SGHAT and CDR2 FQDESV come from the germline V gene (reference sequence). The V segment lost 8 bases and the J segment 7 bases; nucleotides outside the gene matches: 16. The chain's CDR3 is CASEPPGPTSGGANEQFF. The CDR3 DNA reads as TGTGCCAGCGAGCCACCGGGCCCGACTAGCGGGGGGGCAAATGAGCAGTTCTTC.

DNA for the CDR3: TGTGCCAGCAGTGATCGGACAGCTAACTATGGCTACACCTTC. Its translation: CASSDRTANYGYTF. This chain connects TRBV28 to TRBJ1-2; maybe TRBD1 (6 bases). CDR1 MDHEN and CDR2 SYDVKM come from the germline V gene. Trimming shortened V by 5 bases and J by 0 bases, and 10 bases separated the two germline ends. This CDR3 spans 14 amino acids.

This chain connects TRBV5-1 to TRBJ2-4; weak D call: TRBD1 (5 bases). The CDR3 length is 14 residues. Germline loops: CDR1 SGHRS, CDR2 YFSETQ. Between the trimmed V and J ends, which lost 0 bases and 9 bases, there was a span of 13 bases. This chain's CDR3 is CASSLGFDSAIQYF. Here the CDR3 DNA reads TGCGCCAGCAGCTTGGGGTTCGACAGTGCCATTCAGTACTTC.

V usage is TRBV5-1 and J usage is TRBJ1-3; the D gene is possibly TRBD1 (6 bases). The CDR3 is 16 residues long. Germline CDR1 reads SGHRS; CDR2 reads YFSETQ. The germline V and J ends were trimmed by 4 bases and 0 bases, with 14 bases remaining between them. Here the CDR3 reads CASSASTGYSGNTIYF. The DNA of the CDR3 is TGCGCCAGCAGCGCTTCGACAGGCTACTCTGGAAACACCATATATTTT.

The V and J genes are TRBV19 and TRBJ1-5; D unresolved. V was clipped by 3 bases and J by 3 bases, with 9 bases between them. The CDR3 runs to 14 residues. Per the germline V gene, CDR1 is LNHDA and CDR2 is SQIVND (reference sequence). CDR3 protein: CASSMLGFNQPQHF. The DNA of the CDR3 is TGTGCCAGTAGTATGCTCGGGTTCAATCAGCCCCAGCATTTT. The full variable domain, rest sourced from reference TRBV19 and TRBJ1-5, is DGGITQSPKYLFRKEGQNVTLSCEQNLNHDAMYWYRQDPGQGLRLIYYSQIVNDFQKGDIAEGYSVSREKKESFPLTVTSAQKNPTAFYLCASSMLGFNQPQHFGDGTRLSIL.

The CDR3 bases are TGCGCCAGCAGCTACACCACAGATACGCAGTATTTT. Encoded protein: CASSYTTDTQYF. The rearrangement uses TRBV5-1 and TRBJ2-3; D gene unclear. With 3 bases removed from V and 2 bases from J, the gap between germline ends came to 4 bases. There are 12 residues in the CDR3. Germline assignment: CDR1 SGHRS and CDR2 YFSETQ. The full variable domain, its missing parts supplied by reference TRBV5-1 and TRBJ2-3, is KAGVTQTPRYLIKTRGQQVTLSCSPISGHRSVSWYQQTPGQGLQFLFEYFSETQRNKGNFPGRFSGRQFSNSRSEMNVSTLELGDSALYLCASSYTTDTQYFGPGTRLTVL.

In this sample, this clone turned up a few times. CDR3 in DNA: TGTGCCAGCAGACAGGGGTTGCGAGGCACTGAAGCTTTCTTT. Encoded protein: CASRQGLRGTEAFF. This sequence joins TRBV6-1 and TRBJ1-1; 7 bases map to TRBD1. The V gene end was trimmed by 6 bases and the J gene end by 4 bases; junction bases not matched to a gene: 8. The CDR3 contains 14 residues. Germline V lookup: CDR1 MNHNS, CDR2 SASEGT.